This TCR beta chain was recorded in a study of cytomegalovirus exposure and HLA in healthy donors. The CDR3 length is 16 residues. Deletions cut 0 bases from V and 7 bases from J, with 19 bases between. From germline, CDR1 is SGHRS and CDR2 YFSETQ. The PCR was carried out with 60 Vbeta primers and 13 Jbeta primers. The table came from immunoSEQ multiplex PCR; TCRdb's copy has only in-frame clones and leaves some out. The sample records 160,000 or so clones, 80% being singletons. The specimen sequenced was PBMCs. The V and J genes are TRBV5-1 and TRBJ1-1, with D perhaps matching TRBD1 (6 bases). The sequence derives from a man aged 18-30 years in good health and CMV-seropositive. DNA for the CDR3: TGCGCCAGCAGCTTGGTTAGGGGGTTCGACGTCAGTGAAGCTTTCTTT. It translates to CASSLVRGFDVSEAFF.